This T cell receptor beta chain stems from a study of T cell changes during pregnancy in multiple sclerosis. Looked up from germline, CDR1 is MNHEY and CDR2 is SVGAGI. The CDR3 length is 14 residues. V lost 5 bases, J lost 4 bases, and 3 bases stayed unmatched. The repertoire was sequenced with immunoSEQ multiplex PCR; TCRdb's copy has only in-frame clones and lacks some. Of some 74,000 clones listed, 80% to 95% were seen once; the top ten hold 3% to 4%. The chain recombines TRBV6-5 with TRBJ1-2, with 11 bases that match TRBD1. The source is a female donor in good health, enrolled as a control in a pregnancy study. The specimen was peripheral blood, collected after pregnancy. The chain's CDR3 is CASSTGTGGYGYTF. The CDR3 DNA sequence: TGTGCCAGCAGTACCGGGACAGGGGGCTATGGCTACACCTTC.